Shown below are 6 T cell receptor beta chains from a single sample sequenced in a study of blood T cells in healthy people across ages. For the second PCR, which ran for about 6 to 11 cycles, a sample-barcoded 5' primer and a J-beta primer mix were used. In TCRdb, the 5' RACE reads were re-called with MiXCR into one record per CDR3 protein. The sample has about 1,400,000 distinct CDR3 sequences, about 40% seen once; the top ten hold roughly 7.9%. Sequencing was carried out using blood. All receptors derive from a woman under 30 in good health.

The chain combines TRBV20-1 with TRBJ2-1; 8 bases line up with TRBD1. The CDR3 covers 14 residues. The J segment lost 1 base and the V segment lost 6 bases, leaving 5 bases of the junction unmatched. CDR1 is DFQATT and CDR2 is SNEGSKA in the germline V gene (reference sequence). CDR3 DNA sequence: TGCAGTGCCCTTAGGACAGGGTCCTACAATGAGCAGTTCTTC. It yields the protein CSALRTGSYNEQFF.

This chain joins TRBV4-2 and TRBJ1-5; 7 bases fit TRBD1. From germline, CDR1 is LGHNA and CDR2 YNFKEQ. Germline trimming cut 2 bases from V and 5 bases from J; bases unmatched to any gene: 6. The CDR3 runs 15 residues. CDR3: CASSQHGTEDQPQHF. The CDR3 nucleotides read TGTGCCAGCAGCCAACACGGGACAGAGGATCAGCCCCAGCATTTT.

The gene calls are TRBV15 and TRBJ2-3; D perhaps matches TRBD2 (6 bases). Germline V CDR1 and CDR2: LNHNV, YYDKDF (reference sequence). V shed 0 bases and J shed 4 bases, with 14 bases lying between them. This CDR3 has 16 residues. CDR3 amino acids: CATSREISGVADTQYF. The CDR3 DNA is TGTGCCACCAGCAGAGAGATTTCGGGAGTAGCAGATACGCAGTATTTT.

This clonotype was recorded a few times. The CDR3, as DNA: TGCAGCGTTGAAGGCGACGGGACGAACTATGGCTACACCTTC. Translating it yields CSVEGDGTNYGYTF. The chain employs TRBV29-1 and TRBJ1-2; weak D call: TRBD1 (5 bases). Per germline, CDR1 SQVTM and CDR2 ANQGSEA. Trimming left V 1 base short and J 2 bases short, with 11 bases between. CDR3 length equals 14 residues.

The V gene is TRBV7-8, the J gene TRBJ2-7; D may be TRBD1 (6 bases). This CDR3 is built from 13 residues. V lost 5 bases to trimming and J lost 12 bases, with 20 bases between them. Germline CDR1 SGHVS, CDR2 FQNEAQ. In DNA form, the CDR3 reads TGTGCCAGCAGCAACAGGGAAGGGGAGACCCGGTACTTC. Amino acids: CASSNREGETRYF.

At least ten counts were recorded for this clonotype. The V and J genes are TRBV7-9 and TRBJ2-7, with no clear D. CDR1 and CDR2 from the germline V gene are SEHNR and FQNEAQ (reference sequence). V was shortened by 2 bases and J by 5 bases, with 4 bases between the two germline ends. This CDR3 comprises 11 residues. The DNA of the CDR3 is TGTGCCAGCAGCTTAATTCACGAGCAGTACTTC. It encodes CASSLIHEQYF. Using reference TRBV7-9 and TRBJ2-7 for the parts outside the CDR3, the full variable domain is DTGVSQNPRHKITKRGQNVTFRCDPISEHNRLYWYRQTLGQGPEFLTYFQNEAQLEKSRLLSDRFSAERPKGSFSTLEIQRTEQGDSAMYLCASSLIHEQYFGPGTRLTVT.